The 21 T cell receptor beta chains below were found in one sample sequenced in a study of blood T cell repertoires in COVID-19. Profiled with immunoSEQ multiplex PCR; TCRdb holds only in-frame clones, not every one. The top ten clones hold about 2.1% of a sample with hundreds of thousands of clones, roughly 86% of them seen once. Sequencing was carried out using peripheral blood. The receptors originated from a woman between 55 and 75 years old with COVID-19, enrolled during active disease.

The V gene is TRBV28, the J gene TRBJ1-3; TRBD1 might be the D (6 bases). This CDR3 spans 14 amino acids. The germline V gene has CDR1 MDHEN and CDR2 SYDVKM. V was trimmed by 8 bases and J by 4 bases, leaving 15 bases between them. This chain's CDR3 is CASEPGGLGNTIYF. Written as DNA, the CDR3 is TGTGCCAGCGAACCGGGGGGGCTGGGAAACACCATATATTTT. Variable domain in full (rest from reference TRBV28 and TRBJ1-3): DVKVTQSSRYLVKRTGEKVFLECVQDMDHENMFWYRQDPGLGLRLIYFSYDVKMKEKGDIPEGYSVSREKKERFSLILESASTNQTSMYLCASEPGGLGNTIYFGEGSWLTVV.

Here the CDR3 reads CASSLPGASGTDTQYF. The CDR3, as DNA: TGTGCCAGCAGCTTGCCAGGGGCAAGTGGCACAGATACGCAGTATTTT. The gene calls are TRBV11-2 and TRBJ2-3, with a weak D call TRBD1 (6 bases). CDR1 and CDR2 from the germline V gene are SGHAT and FQNNGV. V dropped 3 bases and J dropped 1 base, with 14 bases sitting between them. This CDR3 region has 16 residues.

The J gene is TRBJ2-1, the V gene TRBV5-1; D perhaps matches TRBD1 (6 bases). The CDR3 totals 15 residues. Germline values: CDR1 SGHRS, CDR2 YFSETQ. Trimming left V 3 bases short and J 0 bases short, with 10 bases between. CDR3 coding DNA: TGCGCCAGCAGCTCCAGGGGCGCCTCCTACAATGAGCAGTTCTTC. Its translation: CASSSRGASYNEQFF.

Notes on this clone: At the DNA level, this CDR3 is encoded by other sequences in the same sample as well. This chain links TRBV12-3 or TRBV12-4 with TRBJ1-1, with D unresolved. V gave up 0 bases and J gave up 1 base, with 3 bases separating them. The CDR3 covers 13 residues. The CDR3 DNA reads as TGTGCCAGCAGTTTAGCCGGGAACACTGAAGCTTTCTTT. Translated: CASSLAGNTEAFF.

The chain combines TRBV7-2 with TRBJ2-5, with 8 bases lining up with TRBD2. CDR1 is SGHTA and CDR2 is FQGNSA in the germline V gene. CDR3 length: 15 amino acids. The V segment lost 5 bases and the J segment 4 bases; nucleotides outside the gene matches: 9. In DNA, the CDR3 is TGTGCCAGCAGCCCTCAAGTCGGGAGGGCAGAGACCCAGTACTTC. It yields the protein CASSPQVGRAETQYF.

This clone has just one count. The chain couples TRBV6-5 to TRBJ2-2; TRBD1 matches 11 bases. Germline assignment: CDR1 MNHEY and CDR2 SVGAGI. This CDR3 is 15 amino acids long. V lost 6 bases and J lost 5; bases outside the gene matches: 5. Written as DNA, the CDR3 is TGTGCCAGCAGGGGAGGACAGGGGGCGACCGGGGAGCTGTTTTTT. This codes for CASRGGQGATGELFF.

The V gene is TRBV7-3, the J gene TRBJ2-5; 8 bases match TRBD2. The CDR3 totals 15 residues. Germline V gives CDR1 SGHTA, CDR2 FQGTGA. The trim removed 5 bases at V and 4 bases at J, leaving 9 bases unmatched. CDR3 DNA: TGTGCCAGCAGCATTAGCGGGGTGCGGGGAGAGACCCAGTACTTC. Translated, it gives CASSISGVRGETQYF.

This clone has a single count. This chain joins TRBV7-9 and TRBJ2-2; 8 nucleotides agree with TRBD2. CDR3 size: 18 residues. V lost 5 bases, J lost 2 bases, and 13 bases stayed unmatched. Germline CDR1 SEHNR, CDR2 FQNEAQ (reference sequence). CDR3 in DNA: TGTGCCAGCAGCCGCCAAGGCGGGGGGCTCCGAAACACCGGGGAGCTGTTTTTT. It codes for CASSRQGGGLRNTGELFF.

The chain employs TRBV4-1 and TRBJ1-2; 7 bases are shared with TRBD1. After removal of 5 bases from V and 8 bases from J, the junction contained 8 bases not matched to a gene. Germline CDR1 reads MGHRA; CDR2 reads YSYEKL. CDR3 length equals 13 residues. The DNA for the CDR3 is TGCGCCAGCAGCGGAGACAGGGCCCCGGGCTACACCTTC. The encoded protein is CASSGDRAPGYTF.

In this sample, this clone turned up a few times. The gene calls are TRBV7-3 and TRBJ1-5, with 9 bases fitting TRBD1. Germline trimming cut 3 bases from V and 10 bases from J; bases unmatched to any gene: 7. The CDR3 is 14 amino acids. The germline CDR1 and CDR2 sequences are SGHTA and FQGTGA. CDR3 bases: TGTGCCAGCAGCTTGAGAGGACAGGGGACACCCCAGCATTTT. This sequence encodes CASSLRGQGTPQHF.

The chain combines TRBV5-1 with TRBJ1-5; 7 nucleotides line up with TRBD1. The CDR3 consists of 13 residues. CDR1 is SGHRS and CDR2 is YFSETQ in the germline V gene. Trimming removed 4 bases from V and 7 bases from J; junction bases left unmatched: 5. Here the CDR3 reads CASSQQGTQPQHF. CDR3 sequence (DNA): TGCGCCAGCAGCCAACAGGGGACGCAGCCCCAGCATTTT.

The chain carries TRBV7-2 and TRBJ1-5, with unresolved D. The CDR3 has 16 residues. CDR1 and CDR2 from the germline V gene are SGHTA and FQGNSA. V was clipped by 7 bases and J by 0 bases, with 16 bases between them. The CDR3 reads CASTLLGGPSNQPQHF. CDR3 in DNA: TGTGCCAGCACACTCCTGGGCGGGCCTAGCAATCAGCCCCAGCATTTT.

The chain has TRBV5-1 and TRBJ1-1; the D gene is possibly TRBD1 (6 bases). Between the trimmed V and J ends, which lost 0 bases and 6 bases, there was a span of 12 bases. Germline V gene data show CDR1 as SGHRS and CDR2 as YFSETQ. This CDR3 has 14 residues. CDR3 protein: CASSLGYRTAEAFF. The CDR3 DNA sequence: TGCGCCAGCAGCTTGGGTTACAGGACAGCTGAAGCTTTCTTT. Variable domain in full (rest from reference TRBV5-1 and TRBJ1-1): KAGVTQTPRYLIKTRGQQVTLSCSPISGHRSVSWYQQTPGQGLQFLFEYFSETQRNKGNFPGRFSGRQFSNSRSEMNVSTLELGDSALYLCASSLGYRTAEAFFGQGTRLTVV.

The CDR3: CAIRGTSGGETQYF. The DNA for the CDR3 is TGTGCCATCAGGGGGACTAGCGGGGGCGAGACCCAGTACTTC. The chain combines TRBV10-3 with TRBJ2-5; 14 nucleotides align to TRBD2. Germline V gene lookup returns CDR1 ENHRY and CDR2 SYGVKD. J gave up 5 bases and V 6 bases, and 2 bases lay outside the gene matches. This CDR3 is built from 14 residues.

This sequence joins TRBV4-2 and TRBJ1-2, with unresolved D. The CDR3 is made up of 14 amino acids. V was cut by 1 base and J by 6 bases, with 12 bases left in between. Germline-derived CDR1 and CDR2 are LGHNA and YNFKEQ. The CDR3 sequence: CASSQAGRIDGYTF. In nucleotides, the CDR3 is TGTGCCAGCAGCCAAGCAGGCAGGATCGATGGCTACACCTTC.

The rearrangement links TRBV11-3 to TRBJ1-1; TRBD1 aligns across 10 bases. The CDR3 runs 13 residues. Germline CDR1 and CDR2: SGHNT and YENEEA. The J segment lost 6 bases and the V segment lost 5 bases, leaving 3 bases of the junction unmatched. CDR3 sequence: CASSPGQGSEAFF. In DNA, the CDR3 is TGTGCCAGCAGCCCGGGACAGGGGTCTGAAGCTTTCTTT.

The CDR3 region has the DNA TGTGCCAGCAGCAATTTGGACACGAGAGACTACACCTTC. It yields the protein CASSNLDTRDYTF. V and J are TRBV28 and TRBJ1-2; D is possibly TRBD1 (5 bases). The germline V and J ends were trimmed by 6 bases and 10 bases, with 18 bases remaining between them. This CDR3 has 13 amino acids. The germline V gene has CDR1 MDHEN and CDR2 SYDVKM.

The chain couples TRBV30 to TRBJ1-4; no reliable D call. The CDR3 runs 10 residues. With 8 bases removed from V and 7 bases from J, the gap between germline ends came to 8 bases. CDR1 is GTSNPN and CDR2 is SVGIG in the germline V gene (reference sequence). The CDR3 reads CAGRGEKLFF. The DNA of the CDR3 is TGTGCCGGCCGGGGTGAAAAACTGTTTTTT.

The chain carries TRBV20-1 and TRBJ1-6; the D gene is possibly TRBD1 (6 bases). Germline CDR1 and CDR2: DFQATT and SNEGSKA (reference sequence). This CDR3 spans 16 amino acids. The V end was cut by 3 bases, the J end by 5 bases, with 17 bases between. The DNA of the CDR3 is TGCAGTGCTAGTCCCTGGGGGGGCCCGGATAATTCACCCCTCCACTTT. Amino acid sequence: CSASPWGGPDNSPLHF.

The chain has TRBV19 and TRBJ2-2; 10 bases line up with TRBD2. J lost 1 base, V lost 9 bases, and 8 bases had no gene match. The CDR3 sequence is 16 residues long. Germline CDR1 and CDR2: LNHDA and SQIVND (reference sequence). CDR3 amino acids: CASRERGGLNTGELFF. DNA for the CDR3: TGTGCCAGCCGAGAGCGGGGGGGATTGAACACCGGGGAGCTGTTTTTT.

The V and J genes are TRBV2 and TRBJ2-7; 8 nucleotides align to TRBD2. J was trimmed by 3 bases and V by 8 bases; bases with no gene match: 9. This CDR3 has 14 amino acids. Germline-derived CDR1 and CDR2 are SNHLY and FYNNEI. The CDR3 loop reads CASERGLLNYEQYF. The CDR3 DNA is TGTGCCAGCGAGCGGGGGTTACTAAACTACGAGCAGTACTTC.